This T cell receptor beta chain was retrieved from a study of vaccination and CD4 T cells after COVID-19. Study-level background: Typically, post-vaccine samples were obtained a median about 70 days after dose two, within a range of 14 to 241. Stimulation of the cells used overlapping spike peptide pools from SARS-CoV-2 and from the common cold coronaviruses HCoV-NL63, HCoV-OC43 and HCoV-229E. Broader study findings: The study found that a median about 90% of reactive clones in convalescent patients appeared only post-vaccination.

Regarding this clonotype: The antigen remains unidentified.

Treatment given: approximately nine-day PBMC culture with coronavirus spike peptide pools or control peptides (ViraFEST assay). Sequenced with the Oncomine TCR Beta short-read assay was DNA taken from cultured CD4+ T cells. Someone extracted genomic DNA from cultured CD4+ T cells. TCRdb re-called the PCR reads with MiXCR, one entry per CDR3 protein. Among around 9,500 distinct CDR3 sequences listed, around 50% were seen once. This CDR3 spans 15 amino acids. V gave up 7 bases and J gave up 1 base, with 16 bases separating them. CDR1 and CDR2 from the germline V gene are MGHDK and SYGVNS. The receptor's source is a human donor who had recovered from COVID-19. Sequenced input: CD4+ T cells from blood, cultured in vitro. The chain carries TRBV25-1 and TRBJ1-2; TRBD1 is a possible D gene (5 bases). The CDR3 DNA follows: TGTGCCAGCACTGACGGGGGAGGGAGTAACTATGGCTACACCTTC. It yields the protein CASTDGGGSNYGYTF.